The following is a T cell receptor beta chain sequence with its context. This specimen belongs to a study of cytomegalovirus exposure and HLA in healthy donors. PCR employed 60 Vbeta and 13 Jbeta primers. Data came from immunoSEQ multiplex PCR; TCRdb stores just in-frame clones and leaves some out. The sample shows approximately 100,000 clones, roughly 70% of them seen only once. The CDR3 has 11 residues. Trimming took 4 bases from V and 3 from J, leaving 5 bases between them. From germline, CDR1 is SGHRS and CDR2 YFSETQ. V gene TRBV5-1 combines with J gene TRBJ2-7; D call uncertain. The receptor was derived from a man aged 50-59 years in good health and CMV-seronegative. The sample comprised PBMCs. The CDR3 sequence is CASSLDYEQYF. The DNA of the CDR3 is TGCGCCAGCAGCCTAGACTACGAGCAGTACTTC.